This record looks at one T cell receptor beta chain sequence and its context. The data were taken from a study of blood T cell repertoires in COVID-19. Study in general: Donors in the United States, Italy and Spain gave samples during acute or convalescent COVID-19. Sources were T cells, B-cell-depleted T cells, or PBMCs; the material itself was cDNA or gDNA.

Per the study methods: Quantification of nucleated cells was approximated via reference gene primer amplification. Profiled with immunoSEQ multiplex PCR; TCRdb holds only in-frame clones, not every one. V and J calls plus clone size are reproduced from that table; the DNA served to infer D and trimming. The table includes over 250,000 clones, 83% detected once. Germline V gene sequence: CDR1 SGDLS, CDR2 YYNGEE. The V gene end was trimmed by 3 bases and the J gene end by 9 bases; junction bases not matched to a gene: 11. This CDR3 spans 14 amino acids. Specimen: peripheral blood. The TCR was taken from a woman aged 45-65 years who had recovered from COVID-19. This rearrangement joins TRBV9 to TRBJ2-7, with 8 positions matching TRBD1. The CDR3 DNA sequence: TGTGCCAGCAGCGCGGGACAGGCTCTACGAGGGCAGTACTTC. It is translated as CASSAGQALRGQYF. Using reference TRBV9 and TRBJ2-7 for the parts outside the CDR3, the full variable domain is DSGVTQTPKHLITATGQRVTLRCSPRSGDLSVYWYQQSLDQGLQFLIQYYNGEERAKGNILERFSAQQFPDLHSELNLSSLELGDSALYFCASSAGQALRGQYFGPGTRLTVT.